There are many counts of the clone carrying this T cell receptor beta chain. The antigen is unknown. This sample stems from a study of neurological immune-mediated disorders. Regarding the study as a whole: No CDR3 amino acid sequences recurred among expanded clones across subjects, suggesting private repertoires in all groups.

The CDR3 runs 14 residues. V dropped 5 bases and J dropped 2; count of bases not matched to a gene: 5. Germline V gene lookup returns CDR1 SGHTA and CDR2 FQGNSA. Via MiXCR, TCRdb re-called the 5' RACE reads, giving one row per CDR3 protein. The sample has tens of thousands of distinct CDR3 sequences, approximately 5.1% seen once. This clonotype was sampled from a man between 18 and 29 years old in good health. The rearrangement joins TRBV7-2 to TRBJ1-1; the match to TRBD1 covers 7 bases. The sample consisted of CD4+ T cells from blood. This chain's CDR3 is CASSRQGGNTEAFF. In nucleotides, the CDR3 is TGTGCCAGCAGCCGACAGGGAGGCAACACTGAAGCTTTCTTT.